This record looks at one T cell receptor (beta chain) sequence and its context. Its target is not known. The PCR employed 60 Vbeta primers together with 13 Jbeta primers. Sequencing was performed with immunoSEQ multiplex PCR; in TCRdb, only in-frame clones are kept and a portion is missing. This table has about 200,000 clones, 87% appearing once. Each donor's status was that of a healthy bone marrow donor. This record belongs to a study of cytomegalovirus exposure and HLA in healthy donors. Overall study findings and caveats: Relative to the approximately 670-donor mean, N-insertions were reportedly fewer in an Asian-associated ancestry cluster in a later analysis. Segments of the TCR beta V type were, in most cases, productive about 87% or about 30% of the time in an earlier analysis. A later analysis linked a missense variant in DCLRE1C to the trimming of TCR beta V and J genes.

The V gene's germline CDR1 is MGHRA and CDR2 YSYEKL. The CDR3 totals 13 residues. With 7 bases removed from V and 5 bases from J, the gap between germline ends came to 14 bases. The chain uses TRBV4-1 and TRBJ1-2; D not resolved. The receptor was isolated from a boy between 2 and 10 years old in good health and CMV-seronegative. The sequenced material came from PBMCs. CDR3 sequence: CASTSADLYGYTF. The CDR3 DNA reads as TGCGCCAGCACCTCCGCAGATCTGTATGGCTACACCTTC.